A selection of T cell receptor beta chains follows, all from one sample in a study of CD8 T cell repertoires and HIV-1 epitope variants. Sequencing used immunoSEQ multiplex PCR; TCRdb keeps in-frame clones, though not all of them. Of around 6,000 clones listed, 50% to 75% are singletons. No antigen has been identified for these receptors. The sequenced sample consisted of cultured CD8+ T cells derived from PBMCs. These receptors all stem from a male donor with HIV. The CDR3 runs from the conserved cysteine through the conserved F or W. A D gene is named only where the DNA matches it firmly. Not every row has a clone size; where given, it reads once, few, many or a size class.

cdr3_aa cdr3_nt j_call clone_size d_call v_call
CASSLLDRFRTEAFF TGTGCCAGCAGCTTACTGGACAGATTTAGGACTGAAGCTTTCTTT TRBJ1-1 NA NA TRBV7-2
CASASQLAYDNEQFF TGTGCCAGCGCTAGTCAACTAGCCTACGACAATGAGCAGTTCTTC TRBJ2-1 NA NA TRBV6-1
CASSLTGQLIQYF TGTGCCAGCAGTTTAACGGGACAGCTTATTCAGTACTTC TRBJ2-4 NA TRBD1 TRBV28
CASSPSSGGAYGYTF TGCGCCAGCAGCCCTTCCAGCGGTGGGGCCTATGGCTACACCTTC TRBJ1-2 NA NA TRBV4-1
CASSPQGYTEAFF TGTGCCAGCAGCCCCCAGGGATACACTGAAGCTTTCTTT TRBJ1-1 NA NA TRBV7-8
CATSTDWNPYEQYF TGTGCCACCAGCACGGACTGGAATCCCTACGAGCAGTACTTC TRBJ2-7 NA NA TRBV15
CASSLNGQGFDQPQHF TGTGCCAGCAGCTTAAATGGACAGGGATTTGATCAGCCCCAGCATTTT TRBJ1-5 NA TRBD1 TRBV7-2
CASSPLAGPVGDTQYF TGTGCCAGCAGCCCTTTAGCGGGGCCTGTCGGAGATACGCAGTATTTT TRBJ2-3 NA TRBD2 TRBV9
CASGQGAHTGELFF TGTGCCAGCGGACAGGGGGCGCACACCGGGGAGCTGTTTTTT TRBJ2-2 once TRBD1 TRBV27
CASSSTEASGNTIYF TGTGCCAGCAGCTCGACAGAGGCCTCTGGAAACACCATATATTTT TRBJ1-3 NA NA TRBV7-2
CASSPSGGAPQETQYF TGTGCCAGCAGCCCCTCCGGGGGGGCACCCCAAGAGACCCAGTACTTC TRBJ2-5 NA TRBD2 TRBV7-7
CASSPVAGAHTGELFF TGTGCCAGTAGTCCGGTCGCTGGGGCCCACACCGGGGAGCTGTTTTTT TRBJ2-2 NA NA TRBV19
CATSRDPQGGDEQFF TGTGCCACCAGCAGAGATCCTCAGGGGGGGGATGAGCAGTTCTTC TRBJ2-1 once NA TRBV15
CASSLLGRTEAFF TGTGCCAGCAGTTTATTGGGTAGGACTGAAGCTTTCTTT TRBJ1-1 NA NA TRBV28
CASNFQARMNTEAFF TGTGCCAGCAACTTCCAGGCACGCATGAACACTGAAGCTTTCTTT TRBJ1-1 NA NA TRBV5-5
CASSYSVAGGAGDTQYF TGTGCCAGCAGCTATTCGGTGGCCGGGGGGGCTGGAGATACGCAGTATTTT TRBJ2-3 NA TRBD2 TRBV5-6
CASSDPGLSTEQYF TGTGCCAGCAGTGACCCGGGACTTTCCACCGAGCAGTACTTC TRBJ2-7 few NA TRBV28
CAWSGGAGNTEAFF TGTGCCTGGAGCGGGGGAGCGGGGAACACTGAAGCTTTCTTT TRBJ1-1 NA NA TRBV30
CASSNGTVSGNTIYF TGTGCCAGCAGCAACGGGACAGTCTCTGGAAACACCATATATTTT TRBJ1-3 few TRBD1 TRBV7-9
CASKGLQANYGYTF TGTGCCAGCAAGGGGCTTCAAGCTAACTATGGCTACACCTTC TRBJ1-2 NA NA TRBV9
CASSDTIGGAVNTEAFF TGTGCCAGCAGTGACACTATTGGGGGAGCTGTGAACACTGAAGCTTTCTTT TRBJ1-1 NA NA TRBV6-1
CASSLTSGTFAYEQYF TGTGCCAGCAGCTTAACCTCAGGGACTTTCGCCTACGAGCAGTACTTC TRBJ2-7 large NA TRBV27
CASSLTVKTTGAMAGYTF TGTGCCAGCAGTTTAACCGTCAAAACGACAGGGGCGATGGCCGGCTACACCTTC TRBJ1-2 NA TRBD1 TRBV28
CASSVAHKDTQYF TGTGCCAGCAGCGTAGCTCACAAAGATACGCAGTATTTT TRBJ2-3 NA NA TRBV9
CASSQVAGMNTEAFF TGCGCCAGCAGCCAAGTGGCAGGGATGAACACTGAAGCTTTCTTT TRBJ1-1 medium-sized NA TRBV4-1
CASSLGGGSGPYNEQFF TGTGCCAGCAGCTTGGGAGGAGGTAGCGGACCGTACAATGAGCAGTTCTTC TRBJ2-1 NA NA TRBV5-6
CASSLGGGDASGNTIYF TGTGCCAGCAGCTTGGGGGGAGGAGACGCCTCTGGAAACACCATATATTTT TRBJ1-3 NA NA TRBV5-4
CASSISHGGANEKLFF TGTGCCAGTAGTATCAGTCACGGAGGGGCTAATGAAAAACTGTTTTTT TRBJ1-4 NA NA TRBV19